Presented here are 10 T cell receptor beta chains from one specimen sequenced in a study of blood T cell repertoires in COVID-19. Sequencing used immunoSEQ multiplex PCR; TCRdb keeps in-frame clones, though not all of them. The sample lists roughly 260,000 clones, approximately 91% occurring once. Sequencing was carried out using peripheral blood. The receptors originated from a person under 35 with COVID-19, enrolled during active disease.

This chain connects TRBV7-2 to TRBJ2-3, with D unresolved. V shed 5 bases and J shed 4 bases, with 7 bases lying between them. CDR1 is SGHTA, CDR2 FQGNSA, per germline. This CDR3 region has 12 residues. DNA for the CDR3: TGTGCCAGCAGCCTTATGTCAGATACGCAGTATTTT. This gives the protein CASSLMSDTQYF. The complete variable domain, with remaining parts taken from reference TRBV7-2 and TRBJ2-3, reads GAGVSQSPSNKVTEKGKDVELRCDPISGHTALYWYRQSLGQGLEFLIYFQGNSAPDKSGLPSDRFSAERTGGSVSTLTIQRTQQEDSAVYLCASSLMSDTQYFGPGTRLTVL.

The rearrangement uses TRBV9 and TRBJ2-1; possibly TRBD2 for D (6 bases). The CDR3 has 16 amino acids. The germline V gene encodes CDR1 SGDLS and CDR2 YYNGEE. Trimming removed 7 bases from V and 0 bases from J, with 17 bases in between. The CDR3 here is CASQLSGSASYNEQFF. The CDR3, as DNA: TGTGCCAGCCAACTCTCCGGGAGTGCCTCCTACAATGAGCAGTTCTTC.

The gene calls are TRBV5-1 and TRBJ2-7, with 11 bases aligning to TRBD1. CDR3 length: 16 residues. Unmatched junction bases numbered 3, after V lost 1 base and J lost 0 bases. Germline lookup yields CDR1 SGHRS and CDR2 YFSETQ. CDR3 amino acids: CASSLYGTGGSYEQYF. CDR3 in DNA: TGCGCCAGCAGCTTGTACGGGACAGGGGGCTCCTACGAGCAGTACTTC.

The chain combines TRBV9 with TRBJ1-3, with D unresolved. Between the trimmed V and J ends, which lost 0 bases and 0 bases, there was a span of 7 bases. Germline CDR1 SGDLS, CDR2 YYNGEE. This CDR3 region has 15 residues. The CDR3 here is CASSVAGSSGNTIYF. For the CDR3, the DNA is TGTGCCAGCAGCGTAGCCGGTAGCTCTGGAAACACCATATATTTT.

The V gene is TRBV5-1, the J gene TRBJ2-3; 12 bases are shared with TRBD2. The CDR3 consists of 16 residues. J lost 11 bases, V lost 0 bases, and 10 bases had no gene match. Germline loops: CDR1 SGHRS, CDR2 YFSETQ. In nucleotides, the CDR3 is TGCGCCAGCAGCTTGGGGGCTAGCGGGAGGGCCTTGTGGCAGTATTTT. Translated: CASSLGASGRALWQYF. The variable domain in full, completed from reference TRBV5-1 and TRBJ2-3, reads KAGVTQTPRYLIKTRGQQVTLSCSPISGHRSVSWYQQTPGQGLQFLFEYFSETQRNKGNFPGRFSGRQFSNSRSEMNVSTLELGDSALYLCASSLGASGRALWQYFGPGTRLTVL.

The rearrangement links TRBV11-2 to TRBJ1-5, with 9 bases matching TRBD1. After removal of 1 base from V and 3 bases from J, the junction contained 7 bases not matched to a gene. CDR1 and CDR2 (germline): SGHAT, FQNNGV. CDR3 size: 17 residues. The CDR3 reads CASSLGRTGAPNQPQHF. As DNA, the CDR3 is TGTGCCAGCAGCTTAGGTCGGACAGGGGCCCCCAATCAGCCCCAGCATTTT.

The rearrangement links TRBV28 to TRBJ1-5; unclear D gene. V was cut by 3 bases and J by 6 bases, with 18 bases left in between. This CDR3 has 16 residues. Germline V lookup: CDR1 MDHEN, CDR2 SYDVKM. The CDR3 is CASSFSSGGLSQPQHF. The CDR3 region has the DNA TGTGCCAGCAGTTTTAGTAGCGGAGGATTGAGTCAGCCCCAGCATTTT.

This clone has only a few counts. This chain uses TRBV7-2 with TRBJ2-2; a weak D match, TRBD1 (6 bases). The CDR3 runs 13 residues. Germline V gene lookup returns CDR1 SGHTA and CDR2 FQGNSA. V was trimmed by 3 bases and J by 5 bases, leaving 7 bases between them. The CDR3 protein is CASSFGQTGELFF. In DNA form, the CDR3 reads TGTGCCAGCAGCTTTGGACAGACCGGGGAGCTGTTTTTT. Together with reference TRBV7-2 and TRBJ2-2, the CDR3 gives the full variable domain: GAGVSQSPSNKVTEKGKDVELRCDPISGHTALYWYRQSLGQGLEFLIYFQGNSAPDKSGLPSDRFSAERTGGSVSTLTIQRTQQEDSAVYLCASSFGQTGELFFGEGSRLTVL.

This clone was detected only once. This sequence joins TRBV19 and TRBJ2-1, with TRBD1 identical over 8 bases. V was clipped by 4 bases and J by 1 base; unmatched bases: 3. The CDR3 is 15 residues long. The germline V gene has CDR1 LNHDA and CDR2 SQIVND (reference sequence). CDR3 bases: TGTGCCAGTAGTAAGGACAGGGATTCCTACAATGAGCAGTTCTTC. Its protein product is CASSKDRDSYNEQFF.

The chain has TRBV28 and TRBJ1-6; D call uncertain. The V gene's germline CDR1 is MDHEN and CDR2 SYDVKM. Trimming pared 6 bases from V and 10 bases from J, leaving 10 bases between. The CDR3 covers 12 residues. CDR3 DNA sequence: TGTGCCAGCAGGGCGACCGGGTCACCCCTCCACTTT. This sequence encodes CASRATGSPLHF.